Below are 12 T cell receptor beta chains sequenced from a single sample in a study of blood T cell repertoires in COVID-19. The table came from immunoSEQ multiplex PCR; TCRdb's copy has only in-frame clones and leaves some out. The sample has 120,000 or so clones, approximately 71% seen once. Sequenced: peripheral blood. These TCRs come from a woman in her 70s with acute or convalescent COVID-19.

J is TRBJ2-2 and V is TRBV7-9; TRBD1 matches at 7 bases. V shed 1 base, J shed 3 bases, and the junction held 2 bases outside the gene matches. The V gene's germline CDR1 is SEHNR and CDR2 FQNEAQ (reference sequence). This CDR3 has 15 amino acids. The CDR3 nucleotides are TGTGCCAGCAGCTTAGGTACAGGGGACACCGGGGAGCTGTTTTTT. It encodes CASSLGTGDTGELFF.

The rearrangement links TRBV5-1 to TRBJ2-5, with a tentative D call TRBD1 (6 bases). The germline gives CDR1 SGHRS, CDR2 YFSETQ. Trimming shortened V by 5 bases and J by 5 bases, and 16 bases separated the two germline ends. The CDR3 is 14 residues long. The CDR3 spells CASSVSGTKETQYF. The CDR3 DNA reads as TGCGCCAGCAGTGTCTCCGGGACAAAGGAGACCCAGTACTTC.

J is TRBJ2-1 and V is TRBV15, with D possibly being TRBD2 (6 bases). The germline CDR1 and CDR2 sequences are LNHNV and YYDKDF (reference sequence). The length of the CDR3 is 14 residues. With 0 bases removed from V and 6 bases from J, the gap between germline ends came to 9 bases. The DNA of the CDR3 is TGTGCCACCAGCAGAGAACGGGGGAGCAATGAGCAGTTCTTC. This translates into CATSRERGSNEQFF.

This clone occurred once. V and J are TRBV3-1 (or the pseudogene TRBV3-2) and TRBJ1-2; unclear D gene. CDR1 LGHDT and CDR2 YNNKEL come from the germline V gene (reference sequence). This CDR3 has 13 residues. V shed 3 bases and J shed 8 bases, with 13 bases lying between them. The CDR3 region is CASSHAGREGYTF. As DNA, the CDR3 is TGTGCCAGCAGCCATGCGGGAAGGGAGGGCTACACCTTC.

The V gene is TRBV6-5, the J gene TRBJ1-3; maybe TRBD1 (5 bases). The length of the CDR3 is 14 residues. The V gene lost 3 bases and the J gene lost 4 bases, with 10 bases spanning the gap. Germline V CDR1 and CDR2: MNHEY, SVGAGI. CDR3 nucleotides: TGTGCCAGCAGTTATGAAGGGGAAGGAAACACCATATATTTT. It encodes CASSYEGEGNTIYF.

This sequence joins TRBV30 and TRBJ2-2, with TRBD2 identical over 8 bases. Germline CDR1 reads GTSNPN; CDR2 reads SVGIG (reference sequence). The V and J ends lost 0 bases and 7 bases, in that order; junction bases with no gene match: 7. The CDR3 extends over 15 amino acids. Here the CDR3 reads CAWSVGGLVGGELFF. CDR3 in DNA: TGTGCCTGGAGTGTAGGGGGACTAGTAGGCGGGGAGCTGTTTTTT. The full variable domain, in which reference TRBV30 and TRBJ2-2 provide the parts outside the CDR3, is SQTIHQWPATLVQPVGSPLSLECTVEGTSNPNLYWYRQAAGRGLQLLFYSVGIGQISSEVPQNLSASRPQDRQFILSSKKLLLSDSGFYLCAWSVGGLVGGELFFGEGSRLTVL.

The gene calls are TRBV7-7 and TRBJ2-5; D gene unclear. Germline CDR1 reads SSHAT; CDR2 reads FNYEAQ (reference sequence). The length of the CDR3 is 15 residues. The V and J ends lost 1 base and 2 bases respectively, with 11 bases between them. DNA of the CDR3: TGTGCCAGCAGCTTAGTCCCAGGAAAACAAGAGACCCAGTACTTC. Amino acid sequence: CASSLVPGKQETQYF.

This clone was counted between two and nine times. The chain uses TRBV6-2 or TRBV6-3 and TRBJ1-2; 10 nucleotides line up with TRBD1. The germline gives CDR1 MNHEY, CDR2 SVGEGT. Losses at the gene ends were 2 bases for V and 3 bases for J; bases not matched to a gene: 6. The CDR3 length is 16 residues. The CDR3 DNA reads TGTGCCAGCAGTTACCCTGACAGGGGGCGAGACTATGGCTACACCTTC. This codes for CASSYPDRGRDYGYTF.

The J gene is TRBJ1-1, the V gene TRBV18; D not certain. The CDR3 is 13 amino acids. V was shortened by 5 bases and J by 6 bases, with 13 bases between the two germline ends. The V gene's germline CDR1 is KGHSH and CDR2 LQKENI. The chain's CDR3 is CASSMIGGPEAFF. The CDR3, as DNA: TGTGCCAGCTCAATGATCGGTGGGCCTGAAGCTTTCTTT.

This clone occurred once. The CDR3 spells CASASSGANVLTF. The DNA for the CDR3 is TGTGCCAGCGCGAGCTCTGGGGCCAACGTCCTGACTTTC. The rearrangement links TRBV6-5 to TRBJ2-6; D unclear. Trimming removed 8 bases from V and 0 bases from J, with 5 bases in between. Germline assignment: CDR1 MNHEY and CDR2 SVGAGI. The CDR3 is 13 residues long.

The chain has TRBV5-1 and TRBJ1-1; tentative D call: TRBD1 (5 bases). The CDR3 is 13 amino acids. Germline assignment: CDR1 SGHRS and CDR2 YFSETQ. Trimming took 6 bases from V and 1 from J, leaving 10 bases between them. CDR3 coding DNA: TGCGCCAGCACTGAAGGGGCGAACACTGAAGCTTTCTTT. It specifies CASTEGANTEAFF.

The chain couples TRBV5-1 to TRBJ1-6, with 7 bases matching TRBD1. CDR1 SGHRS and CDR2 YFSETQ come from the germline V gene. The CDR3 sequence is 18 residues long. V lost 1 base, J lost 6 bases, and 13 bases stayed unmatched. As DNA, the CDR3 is TGCGCCAGCAGCTTGAGCTGGGCAGGGGGTACTATTAATTCACCCCTCCACTTT. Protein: CASSLSWAGGTINSPLHF.